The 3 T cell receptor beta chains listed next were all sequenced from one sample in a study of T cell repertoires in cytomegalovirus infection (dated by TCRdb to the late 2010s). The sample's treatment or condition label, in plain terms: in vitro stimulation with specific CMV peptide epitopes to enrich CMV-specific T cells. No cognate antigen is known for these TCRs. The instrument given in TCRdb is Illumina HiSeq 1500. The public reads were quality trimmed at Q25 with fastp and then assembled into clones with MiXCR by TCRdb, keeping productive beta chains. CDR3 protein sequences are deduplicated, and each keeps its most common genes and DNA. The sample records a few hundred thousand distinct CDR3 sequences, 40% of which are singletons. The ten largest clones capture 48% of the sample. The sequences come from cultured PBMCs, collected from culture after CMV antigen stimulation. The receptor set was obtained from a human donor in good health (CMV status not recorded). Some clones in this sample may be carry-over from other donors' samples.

CDR3 loop: CASSQDLRRPSGRTGELFF. CDR3 coding DNA: TGCGCCAGCAGCCAAGACCTAAGACGGCCTAGCGGGAGAACCGGGGAGCTGTTTTTT. V usage is TRBV4-3 and J usage is TRBJ2-2; TRBD2 matches at 10 bases. The trim removed 0 bases at V and 5 bases at J, leaving 12 bases unmatched. CDR1 is LGHNA and CDR2 is YSLEER in the germline V gene. The CDR3 has 19 residues.

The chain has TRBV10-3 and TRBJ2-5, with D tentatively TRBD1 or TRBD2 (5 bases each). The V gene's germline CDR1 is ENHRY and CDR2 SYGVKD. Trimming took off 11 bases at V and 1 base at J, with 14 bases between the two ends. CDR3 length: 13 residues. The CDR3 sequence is CASGRARQETQYF. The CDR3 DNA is TGTGCCTCGGGACGAGCGCGCCAAGAGACCCAGTACTTC.

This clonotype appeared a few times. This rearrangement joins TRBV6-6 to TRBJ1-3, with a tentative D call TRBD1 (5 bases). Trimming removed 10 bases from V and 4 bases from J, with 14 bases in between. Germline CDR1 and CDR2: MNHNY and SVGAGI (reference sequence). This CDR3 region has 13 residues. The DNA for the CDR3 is TGTGCCATCGAGGGACCGCGGGGAAACACCATATATTTT. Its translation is CAIEGPRGNTIYF.